This T cell receptor (beta chain) comes out of a study of blood T cell repertoires in COVID-19. Source study methods: Estimated nucleated cell counts came from reference gene primer amplification. Assay: immunoSEQ multiplex PCR; the TCRdb copy retains only in-frame clones and omits some. That table gives V, J and clone size, and the DNA gave D and trimming. The sample contains approximately 210,000 clones, roughly four fifths of which appear only once. This clone turned up a few times. The CDR3 length is 15 residues. Looked up from germline, CDR1 is SGHVS and CDR2 is FQNEAQ. V lost 1 base to trimming and J lost 6 bases, with 16 bases between them.

The V and J genes are TRBV7-8 and TRBJ2-7, with D tentatively TRBD2 (5 bases). The sequence was obtained from a woman at least 80 years old with COVID-19, enrolled during active disease. The material sequenced was peripheral blood. CDR3 sequence: CASSLDFRRGGEQYF. CDR3 nucleotide sequence: TGTGCCAGCAGCTTAGACTTCCGTCGGGGTGGCGAGCAGTACTTC. The full variable domain, with the rest looked up from reference TRBV7-8 and TRBJ2-7, is GAGVSQSPRYKVAKRGQDVALRCDPISGHVSLFWYQQALGQGPEFLTYFQNEAQLDKSGLPSDRFFAERPEGSVSTLKIQRTQQEDSAVYLCASSLDFRRGGEQYFGPGTRLTVT.